This T cell receptor beta chain was obtained from a study of blood T cells in healthy people across ages (dated by TCRdb to between 2014 and 2016). For the study in its entirety: Template switching captured roughly one uniquely barcoded TCR beta cDNA molecule per two T cells in model experiments. To avoid experimental bias, donors of different ages were distributed randomly across sequencing lanes. Using the same blood draw, the study looked at two additional independent replicas of 1 million unique cDNA reads for two donors, one aged 18 to 30 and the other aged 80 or older. The donors were split into four age groups: young (average around 16 years), middle-aged (39), aged (over 55) and long-lived (roughly 80). Using deep sequencing normalized with unique cDNA molecular identifiers, the study measured how TCR beta repertoire diversity changes with age.

The donors were 40 or so Caucasian individuals from Russia, aged roughly 6 to 100 years, who were systemically healthy. Approximately 10 milliliters of peripheral blood were collected from each donor into EDTA-treated Vacutainer tubes. Ficoll-Paque density-gradient centrifugation was used to isolate PBMCs, with at least 7 million per sample. Trizol reagent was used to extract total RNA from the PBMCs, yielding at least 5 micrograms per sample. The percentages of naive CD45RAhigh/CD27high T cells were determined by flow cytometry on a PBMC aliquot from every donor. The library was produced with 5' RACE. Data came from an Illumina HiSeq 2500. A second PCR of roughly 7 to 11 cycles was performed with a sample-barcoded 5' primer and a J-beta primer mix. Each TCR beta cDNA molecule received a unique molecular identifier from a template-switch 5' adaptor carrying 12 random nucleotides. Each sample yielded at least 2.5 million CDR3-containing paired-end reads. First-strand cDNA synthesis was performed from all RNA using the Mint cDNA synthesis kit, with priming by a TRBC-specific oligonucleotide. Following uracil-DNA glycosylase treatment, all cDNA underwent a first 18-cycle PCR with the universal primers M1SS and BC2_uni_R. The study's own analysis went as follows. Normalization of each sample was performed by random selection of 1 million high-quality reads, each carrying a distinct molecular identifier. Instead of being binned into consensus sequences, reads with shared molecular identifiers were discarded. MiTCR, with a Q25 quality threshold and the strictest error-elimination algorithm, was used for CDR3 identification, clonotype clustering and error correction. A nonparametric unseen species model with Euler transformation was used to estimate lower-bound total TCR beta diversity. TCRdb trimmed public reads at Q25 via fastp, called clones via MiXCR and kept in-frame beta chains. Entries that share a CDR3 protein sequence are merged under the most common genes and DNA. TCRdb, not the original authors, processed these V and J calls. Counted in this sample were fewer than 1,000,000 distinct CDR3 sequences; roughly 46% of them appeared once. Jointly, the top ten make up 15% to 20% of the sample.

Points the paper makes about the study in general: There was a strong correlation between observed TCR beta diversity and the percentage of naive T cells measured by flow cytometry. The long-lived group showed more naive CD4+ T cells, fewer expanded clones and increased TCR diversity than the aged group, suggesting age selection. Conclusive comparison of naive and antigen-experienced compartments was prevented by the profiling of bulk unsorted PBMCs. Total diversity estimates from one million sequenced T cells were considered lower bounds and underestimates. Observed TCR beta diversity per million T cells fell roughly linearly with age, and a significant reduction was already apparent by age around 40. Because the CMV infection status of the donors was unknown, age-related changes in expanded clonotypes may potentially have been confounded.

With respect to this clonotype: Its antigen has not been determined. Within one base of it there is no much larger clone, and no base qualities were kept.

CDR1 SNHLY and CDR2 FYNNEI are derived from the germline V gene. The junction shows trimming of 4 bases on V and 6 bases on J, plus 12 bases between the germline ends. The CDR3, cysteine through phenylalanine, is 14 amino acids long. Only the CDR3 region is kept as DNA, spanning 42 bases read in frame from base 1. The V and J genes are TRBV2 and TRBJ1-4, and perhaps TRBD1 as D gene, on 5 matching bases. The receptor's source is an elderly man in good health. Sequenced: blood. The DNA sequence reads TGTGCCAGCAGTGGTGACAGTACCTATGAAAAACTGTTTTTT. Translation gives CASSGDSTYEKLFF.